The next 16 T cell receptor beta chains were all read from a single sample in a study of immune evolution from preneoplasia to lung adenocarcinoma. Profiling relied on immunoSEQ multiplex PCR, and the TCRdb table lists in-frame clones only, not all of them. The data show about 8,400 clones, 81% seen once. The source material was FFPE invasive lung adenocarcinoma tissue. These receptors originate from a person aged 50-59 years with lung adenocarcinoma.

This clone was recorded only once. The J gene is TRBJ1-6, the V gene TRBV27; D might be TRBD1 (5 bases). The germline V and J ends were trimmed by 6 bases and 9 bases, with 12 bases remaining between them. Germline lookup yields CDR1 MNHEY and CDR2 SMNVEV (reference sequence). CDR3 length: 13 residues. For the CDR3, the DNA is TGTGCCAGCAGCGCAGGGAGGGTTTCACCCCTCCACTTT. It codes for CASSAGRVSPLHF.

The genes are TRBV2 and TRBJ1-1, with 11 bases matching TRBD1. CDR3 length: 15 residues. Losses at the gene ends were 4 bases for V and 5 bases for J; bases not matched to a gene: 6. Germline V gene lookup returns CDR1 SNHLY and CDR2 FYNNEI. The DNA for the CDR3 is TGTGCCAGCAGTGGGGGGACAGGGGGGAGAACTGAAGCTTTCTTT. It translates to CASSGGTGGRTEAFF. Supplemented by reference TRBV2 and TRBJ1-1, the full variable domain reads EPEVTQTPSHQVTQMGQEVILRCVPISNHLYFYWYRQILGQKVEFLVSFYNNEISEKSEIFDDQFSVERPDGSNFTLKIRSTKLEDSAMYFCASSGGTGGRTEAFFGQGTRLTVV.

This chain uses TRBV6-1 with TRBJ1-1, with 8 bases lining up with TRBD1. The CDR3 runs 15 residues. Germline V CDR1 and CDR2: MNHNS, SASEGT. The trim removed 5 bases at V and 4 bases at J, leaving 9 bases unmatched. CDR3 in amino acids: CASSPRQGSSTEAFF. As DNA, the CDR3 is TGTGCCAGCAGTCCGCGACAGGGGTCGAGCACTGAAGCTTTCTTT.

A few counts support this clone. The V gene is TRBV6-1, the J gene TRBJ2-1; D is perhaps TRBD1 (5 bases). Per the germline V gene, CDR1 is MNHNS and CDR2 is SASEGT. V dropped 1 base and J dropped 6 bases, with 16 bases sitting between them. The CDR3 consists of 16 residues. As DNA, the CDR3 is TGTGCCAGCAGTGAAGTCAGTAGGGGTTGGGGCAATGAGCAGTTCTTC. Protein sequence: CASSEVSRGWGNEQFF.

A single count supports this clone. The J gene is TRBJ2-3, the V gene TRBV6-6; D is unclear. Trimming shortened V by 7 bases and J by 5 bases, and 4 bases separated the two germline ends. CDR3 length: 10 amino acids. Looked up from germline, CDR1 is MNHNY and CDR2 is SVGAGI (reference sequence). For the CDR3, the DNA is TGTGCCAGCACTGGAGATACGCAGTATTTT. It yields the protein CASTGDTQYF.

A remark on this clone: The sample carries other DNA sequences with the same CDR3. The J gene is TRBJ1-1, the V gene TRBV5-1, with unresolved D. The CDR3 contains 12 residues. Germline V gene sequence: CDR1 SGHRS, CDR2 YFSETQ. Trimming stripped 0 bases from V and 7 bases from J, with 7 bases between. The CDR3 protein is CASSLEGSEAFF. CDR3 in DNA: TGCGCCAGCAGCTTGGAGGGCAGTGAAGCTTTCTTT.

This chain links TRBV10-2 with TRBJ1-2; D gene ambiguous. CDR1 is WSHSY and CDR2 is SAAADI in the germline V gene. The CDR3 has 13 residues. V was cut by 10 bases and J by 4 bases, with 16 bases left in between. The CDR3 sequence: CAILPGNGYGYTF. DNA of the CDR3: TGCGCCATCTTGCCCGGGAACGGCTATGGCTACACCTTC.

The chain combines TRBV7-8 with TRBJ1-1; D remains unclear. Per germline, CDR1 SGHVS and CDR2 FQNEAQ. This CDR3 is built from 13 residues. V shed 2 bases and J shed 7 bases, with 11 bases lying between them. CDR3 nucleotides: TGTGCCAGCAGCTTATATTTATCGTTTGAAGCTTTCTTT. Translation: CASSLYLSFEAFF.

The CDR3, as DNA: TGTGCCTGGAGTGTACAAGGAGCGGGAGGGTACAATGAGCAGTTCTTC. It is translated as CAWSVQGAGGYNEQFF. The V gene is TRBV30, the J gene TRBJ2-1; 10 positions match TRBD2. The CDR3 totals 16 residues. Germline-derived CDR1 and CDR2 are GTSNPN and SVGIG (reference sequence). V dropped 0 bases and J dropped 4; count of bases not matched to a gene: 6. Variable domain in full (rest from reference TRBV30 and TRBJ2-1): SQTIHQWPATLVQPVGSPLSLECTVEGTSNPNLYWYRQAAGRGLQLLFYSVGIGQISSEVPQNLSASRPQDRQFILSSKKLLLSDSGFYLCAWSVQGAGGYNEQFFGPGTRLTVL.

CDR3 protein: CASRLAGVNEQYF. Here the CDR3 DNA reads TGTGCCAGCAGGCTAGCGGGAGTTAACGAGCAGTACTTC. V usage is TRBV6-1 and J usage is TRBJ2-7; the match to TRBD2 covers 10 bases. V was pared by 6 bases and J by 5 bases, with 4 bases of the junction left unmatched. CDR1 is MNHNS and CDR2 is SASEGT in the germline V gene. The length of the CDR3 is 13 residues.

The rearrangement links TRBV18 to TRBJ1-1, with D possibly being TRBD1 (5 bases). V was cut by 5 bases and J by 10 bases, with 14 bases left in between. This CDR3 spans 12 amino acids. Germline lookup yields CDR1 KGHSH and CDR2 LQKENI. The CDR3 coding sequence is TGTGCCAGCTCAGCATCAGGGATCGGAGCTTTCTTT. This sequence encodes CASSASGIGAFF.

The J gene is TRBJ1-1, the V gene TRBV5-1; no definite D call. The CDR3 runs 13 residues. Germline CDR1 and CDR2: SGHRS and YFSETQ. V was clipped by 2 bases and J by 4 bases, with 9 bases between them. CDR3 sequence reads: CASSFGYGTEAFF. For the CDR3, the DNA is TGCGCCAGCAGCTTCGGGTACGGCACTGAAGCTTTCTTT.

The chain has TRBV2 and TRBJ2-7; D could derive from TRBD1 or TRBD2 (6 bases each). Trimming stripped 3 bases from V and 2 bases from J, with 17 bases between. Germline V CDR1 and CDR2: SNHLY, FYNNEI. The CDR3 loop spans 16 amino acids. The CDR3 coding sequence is TGTGCCAGCAGTGATCAAAAGCCGGGGGCACCCTACGAGCAGTACTTC. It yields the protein CASSDQKPGAPYEQYF.

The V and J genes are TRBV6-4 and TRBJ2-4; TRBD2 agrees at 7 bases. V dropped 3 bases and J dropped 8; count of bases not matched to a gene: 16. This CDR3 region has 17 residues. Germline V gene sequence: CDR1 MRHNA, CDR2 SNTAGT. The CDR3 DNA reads TGTGCCAGCAGTGAAACCCAAACGGGACTAAGGTGTCACATTCAGTACTTC. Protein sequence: CASSETQTGLRCHIQYF.

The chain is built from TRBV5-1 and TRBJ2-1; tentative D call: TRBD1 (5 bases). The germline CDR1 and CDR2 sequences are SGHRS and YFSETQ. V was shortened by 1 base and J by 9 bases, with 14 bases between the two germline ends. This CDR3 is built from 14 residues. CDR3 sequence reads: CASSLMGPLLEQFF. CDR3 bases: TGCGCCAGCAGCTTGATGGGGCCCTTACTTGAGCAGTTCTTC.

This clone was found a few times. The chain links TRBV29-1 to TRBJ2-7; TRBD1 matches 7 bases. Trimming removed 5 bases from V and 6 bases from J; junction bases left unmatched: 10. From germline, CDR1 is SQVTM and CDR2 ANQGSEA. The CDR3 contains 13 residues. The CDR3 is CSVQGDTRGEQYF. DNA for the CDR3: TGCAGCGTTCAGGGGGACACTCGGGGCGAGCAGTACTTC.